This record covers a single T cell receptor beta chain. Antigen: not known. The data belong to a study of cytomegalovirus exposure and HLA in healthy donors. TCRdb's copy holds only in-frame clones and misses some; the assay was immunoSEQ multiplex PCR. The table records over 75,000 clones, roughly 93% of them present only once. Study results and caveats: Subsequent analysis revealed that first-cohort TCR clusters tended to co-occur in the 120 or so validation repertoires.

The CDR3 length is 16 residues. Per the germline V gene, CDR1 is LGHNA and CDR2 is YNFKEQ. V dropped 2 bases and J dropped 4; count of bases not matched to a gene: 7. V usage is TRBV4-2 and J usage is TRBJ2-1; 8 nucleotides line up with TRBD2. The sequence was collected from a man between 25 and 39 years old in good health and CMV-seronegative. The specimen was PBMCs. CDR3 sequence reads: CASSQPVGGGYNEQFF. The CDR3, as DNA: TGTGCCAGCAGCCAACCCGTCGGGGGGGGGTACAATGAGCAGTTCTTC.